The next 27 T cell receptor beta chains were all read from a single sample in a study of cytomegalovirus exposure and HLA in healthy donors. With 60 Vbeta and 13 Jbeta primers, the PCR was carried out. Sequenced by immunoSEQ multiplex PCR; TCRdb stores in-frame clones only, minus some. The sample shows approximately 150,000 clones, 80% to 90% of them seen only once. Sequencing input: PBMCs. The receptors stem from a woman in her thirties or forties in good health and CMV-seropositive.

The genes are TRBV27 and TRBJ1-1, with D possibly matching TRBD1 (5 bases). The germline V and J ends were trimmed by 6 bases and 7 bases, with 15 bases remaining between them. Germline CDR1 is MNHEY and CDR2 is SMNVEV (reference sequence). The CDR3 runs to 13 residues. The CDR3 nucleotides are TGTGCCAGCAGCCCTCGTTGGGGCCGTGAAGCTTTCTTT. Protein product: CASSPRWGREAFF.

The chain carries TRBV5-1 and TRBJ2-3, with TRBD2 matching 7 bases. This CDR3 has 16 residues. The germline V gene has CDR1 SGHRS and CDR2 YFSETQ. With V trimmed by 4 bases and J by 5 bases, 13 bases remained unmatched. In DNA form, the CDR3 reads TGCGCCAGCAGCACTACTAGCGTTGGGCCCTTAGATACGCAGTATTTT. Translating it yields CASSTTSVGPLDTQYF.

This chain uses TRBV5-1 with TRBJ2-5, with 12 bases matching TRBD1. The J call may be faulty, since TRBJ2-7 better matches the DNA end. The CDR3 consists of 15 residues. CDR1 and CDR2 (germline): SGHRS, YFSETQ. This CDR3 is CASSFSGTGGSEQYF. DNA for the CDR3: TGCGCCAGCAGCTTCTCCGGGACAGGGGGCTCCGAGCAGTACTTC.

This chain connects TRBV9 to TRBJ1-2; TRBD1 agrees at 8 bases. Germline V lookup: CDR1 SGDLS, CDR2 YYNGEE. The CDR3 runs to 14 residues. Germline trimming cut 3 bases from V and 5 bases from J; bases unmatched to any gene: 6. CDR3 nucleotide sequence: TGTGCCAGCAGCGACGCCCAGGGGGCGTATGGCTACACCTTC. It specifies CASSDAQGAYGYTF.

The chain recombines TRBV28 with TRBJ1-4; TRBD1 agrees at 7 bases. This CDR3 is 13 amino acids long. Germline V lookup: CDR1 MDHEN, CDR2 SYDVKM. V shed 6 bases, J shed 6 bases, and the junction held 4 bases outside the gene matches. CDR3 DNA: TGTGCCAGCAGCCTTGACAGGGATGAAAAACTGTTTTTT. Protein: CASSLDRDEKLFF. The full variable domain, completed using reference TRBV28 and TRBJ1-4, is DVKVTQSSRYLVKRTGEKVFLECVQDMDHENMFWYRQDPGLGLRLIYFSYDVKMKEKGDIPEGYSVSREKKERFSLILESASTNQTSMYLCASSLDRDEKLFFGSGTQLSVL.

This chain joins TRBV4-1 and TRBJ2-3; TRBD1 agrees at 8 bases. Germline-derived CDR1 and CDR2 are MGHRA and YSYEKL. The CDR3 contains 17 residues. V shed 0 bases and J 3 bases; nucleotides not matched to a gene: 8. The CDR3 DNA follows: TGCGCCAGCAGCCAAGATAGGGCAGGGGGCGCGACAGATACGCAGTATTTT. This sequence encodes CASSQDRAGGATDTQYF.

CDR3 sequence: CASKQGRPPYEQYF. In nucleotides, the CDR3 is TGTGCCAGCAAGCAGGGCCGTCCTCCTTACGAGCAGTACTTC. The gene calls are TRBV7-2 and TRBJ2-7; possible D gene TRBD1, 5 bases. The V gene's germline CDR1 is SGHTA and CDR2 FQGNSA. This CDR3 contains 14 residues. With 7 bases removed from V and 4 bases from J, the gap between germline ends came to 17 bases.

This rearrangement joins TRBV28 to TRBJ1-2; TRBD1 matches 9 bases. Germline lookup yields CDR1 MDHEN and CDR2 SYDVKM. J was trimmed by 7 bases and V by 3 bases; bases with no gene match: 9. CDR3 length: 15 residues. The CDR3, as DNA: TGTGCCAGCAGTTTGGGGGACAGGGTAGGAATTGGCTACACCTTC. Its translation: CASSLGDRVGIGYTF.

This clone was found a few times. The chain combines TRBV5-1 with TRBJ2-2; maybe TRBD1 (6 bases). Per the germline V gene, CDR1 is SGHRS and CDR2 is YFSETQ. The V and J ends lost 0 bases and 7 bases respectively, with 10 bases between them. CDR3 length: 14 amino acids. DNA of the CDR3: TGCGCCAGCAGCTTGGGGCAGGGGATCGGGGAGCTGTTTTTT. Its translation is CASSLGQGIGELFF.

This rearrangement joins TRBV28 to TRBJ1-2, with TRBD1 as a possible D gene (5 bases). V was cut by 8 bases and J by 1 base, with 14 bases left in between. This CDR3 has 14 amino acids. Germline-derived CDR1 and CDR2 are MDHEN and SYDVKM. The CDR3 region is CASGPTAFNYGYTF. CDR3 in DNA: TGTGCCAGCGGACCGACAGCCTTTAACTATGGCTACACCTTC.

The chain uses TRBV27 and TRBJ1-4; D is possibly TRBD1 (6 bases). This CDR3 has 14 amino acids. Germline V gene sequence: CDR1 MNHEY, CDR2 SMNVEV (reference sequence). V lost 8 bases and J lost 7, with 17 bases in between. CDR3 amino acids: CASGHRAVGEKLFF. CDR3 DNA: TGTGCCAGCGGGCACAGGGCGGTCGGTGAAAAACTGTTTTTT.

This clone was seen more than once but under ten times. The chain combines TRBV11-2 with TRBJ2-2; TRBD2 aligns across 11 bases. CDR1 and CDR2 (germline): SGHAT, FQNNGV. The CDR3 runs to 15 residues. Trimming cost V 8 bases and J 5 bases; bases outside gene matches: 7. CDR3 loop: CASFRLAGRTGELFF. DNA of the CDR3: TGTGCCAGCTTCCGACTAGCGGGAAGGACCGGGGAGCTGTTTTTT.

The V gene is TRBV29-1, the J gene TRBJ1-1; a possible D gene is TRBD1 (5 bases). Per the germline V gene, CDR1 is SQVTM and CDR2 is ANQGSEA. The CDR3 totals 13 residues. Trimming removed 5 bases at V and 1 base at J, with 11 bases between. CDR3 nucleotide sequence: TGCAGCGTTCGGTCGACAGCGAACACTGAAGCTTTCTTT. Amino acid sequence: CSVRSTANTEAFF.

V is TRBV27 and J is TRBJ1-5; no reliable D call. CDR1 MNHEY and CDR2 SMNVEV come from the germline V gene (reference sequence). The CDR3 covers 14 residues. V was shortened by 2 bases and J by 2 bases, with 7 bases between the two germline ends. The CDR3 spells CASSLTGGNQPQHF. The CDR3 bases are TGTGCCAGCAGTTTAACGGGAGGCAATCAGCCCCAGCATTTT.

With respect to this clone: Other nucleotide sequences from this sample produce the same CDR3. The gene calls are TRBV5-1 and TRBJ2-7, with 9 bases aligning to TRBD1. The CDR3 sequence is 14 residues long. Per germline, CDR1 SGHRS and CDR2 YFSETQ. V lost 4 bases and J lost 3; bases outside the gene matches: 5. CDR3 DNA: TGCGCCAGCAGCCTCCCGGGACAGGGCTACGAGCAGTACTTC. It yields the protein CASSLPGQGYEQYF.

This clone was recorded only once. The chain employs TRBV27 and TRBJ2-1; 14 nucleotides align to TRBD2. Trimming cost V 7 bases and J 0 bases; bases outside gene matches: 20. Germline V gene lookup returns CDR1 MNHEY and CDR2 SMNVEV (reference sequence). The CDR3 spans 22 residues. CDR3 loop: CASTMSWGYGTSGRDSYNEQFF. Here the CDR3 DNA reads TGTGCCAGCACTATGTCCTGGGGATATGGGACTAGCGGGAGAGACTCCTACAATGAGCAGTTCTTC.

This rearrangement joins TRBV7-2 to TRBJ2-5; D is unresolved. Trimming stripped 3 bases from V and 1 base from J, with 6 bases between. The CDR3 runs to 13 residues. The germline V gene has CDR1 SGHTA and CDR2 FQGNSA. CDR3 sequence: CASSFSSQETQYF. The CDR3 nucleotides read TGTGCCAGCAGCTTTAGCAGCCAAGAGACCCAGTACTTC.

The sample holds one count of this clone. V is TRBV27 and J is TRBJ2-4; 9 nucleotides align to TRBD1. The V gene's germline CDR1 is MNHEY and CDR2 SMNVEV (reference sequence). CDR3 length equals 19 residues. J gave up 2 bases and V 0 bases, and 11 bases lay outside the gene matches. CDR3 coding DNA: TGTGCCAGCAGTTTATCTATAGTGGGACAGGGCAGTACCAAAAACATTCAGTACTTC. Encoded protein: CASSLSIVGQGSTKNIQYF.

The V and J genes are TRBV27 and TRBJ1-5, with 8 bases fitting TRBD1. The CDR3 extends over 17 amino acids. CDR1 MNHEY and CDR2 SMNVEV come from the germline V gene (reference sequence). Trimming took 2 bases from V and 3 from J; bases not matched to a gene: 9. The CDR3 nucleotides read TGTGCCAGCAGTTTAAAGCCGTACAGGGGGATCAATCAGCCCCAGCATTTT. Protein: CASSLKPYRGINQPQHF.

The chain links TRBV28 to TRBJ2-3; 14 positions match TRBD2. Looked up from germline, CDR1 is MDHEN and CDR2 is SYDVKM. Trimming cost V 4 bases and J 3 bases; bases outside gene matches: 6. This CDR3 contains 17 residues. The CDR3 DNA sequence: TGTGCCAGCAGTTCAGGGACTAGCGGGAGTTTGACAGATACGCAGTATTTT. Residues: CASSSGTSGSLTDTQYF.

The J gene is TRBJ2-7, the V gene TRBV19, with TRBD1 as a possible D gene (6 bases). The CDR3 has 16 amino acids. Germline V gene sequence: CDR1 LNHDA, CDR2 SQIVND (reference sequence). V lost 3 bases and J lost 2, with 17 bases in between. The CDR3 region is CASSISGHISPYEQYF. The CDR3 region has the DNA TGTGCCAGTAGTATTTCGGGACACATAAGCCCCTACGAGCAGTACTTC.

As for this clone: The same CDR3 arises from other DNA sequences in this sample as well. The genes are TRBV6-5 and TRBJ2-3; 9 bases agree with TRBD2. Germline V gene sequence: CDR1 MNHEY, CDR2 SVGAGI. The CDR3 runs 15 residues. V lost 3 bases, J lost 1 base, and 2 bases stayed unmatched. The CDR3 DNA follows: TGTGCCAGCAGTTATTTAGCGGGAGGCACAGATACGCAGTATTTT. This encodes CASSYLAGGTDTQYF.

The chain employs TRBV4-1 and TRBJ1-3; no clear D. CDR3 length equals 19 residues. With 2 bases removed from V and 0 bases from J, the gap between germline ends came to 20 bases. Looked up from germline, CDR1 is MGHRA and CDR2 is YSYEKL. The CDR3 here is CASSQSREYPDFSGNTIYF. Here the CDR3 DNA reads TGCGCCAGCAGCCAATCCAGAGAGTACCCGGACTTCTCTGGAAACACCATATATTTT.

A few counts support this clone. J is TRBJ1-6 and V is TRBV5-1; 9 bases map to TRBD1. V gave up 0 bases and J gave up 9 bases; unmatched junction bases: 7. CDR3 length equals 16 residues. Per the germline V gene, CDR1 is SGHRS and CDR2 is YFSETQ. The CDR3: CASSLAGTGYGSPLHF. For the CDR3, the DNA is TGCGCCAGCAGCTTGGCAGGGACAGGGTATGGTTCACCCCTCCACTTT.

V usage is TRBV11-3 and J usage is TRBJ2-6; 8 positions agree with TRBD1. CDR1 and CDR2 from the germline V gene are SGHNT and YENEEA. The CDR3 is 18 residues long. V lost 5 bases to trimming and J lost 0 bases; unmatched junction nucleotides: 9. CDR3 region: CASSPGTGQASGANVLTF. CDR3 sequence (DNA): TGTGCCAGCAGCCCTGGGACAGGCCAGGCCTCTGGGGCCAACGTCCTGACTTTC.

The chain uses TRBV2 and TRBJ1-2; TRBD1 matches at 7 bases. The germline V gene has CDR1 SNHLY and CDR2 FYNNEI. The junction had 0 bases not matched to a gene; V was cut back by 3 bases and J by 2 bases. The CDR3 runs 13 residues. In DNA form, the CDR3 reads TGTGCCAGCAGTGAGGGACAGAACTATGGCTACACCTTC. This sequence encodes CASSEGQNYGYTF.

The J gene is TRBJ1-1, the V gene TRBV28, with no clear D. This CDR3 has 15 residues. The germline CDR1 and CDR2 sequences are MDHEN and SYDVKM. V lost 4 bases, J lost 1 base, and 13 bases lay in between. The CDR3 spells CASSSGVYANTEAFF. CDR3 coding DNA: TGTGCCAGCAGTTCGGGTGTTTACGCGAACACTGAAGCTTTCTTT.